A single sample gave rise to the 27 T cell receptor beta chains below, sequenced in a study of T cell repertoires in ileal Crohn's disease. The table came from immunoSEQ multiplex PCR; TCRdb's copy has only in-frame clones and leaves some out. The sample holds 5,500 to 7,000 clones, roughly four fifths seen once. Sample: ileal tissue. These receptors came from an adult with Crohn's disease.

The chain is built from TRBV10-3 and TRBJ1-1; no clear D. V dropped 5 bases and J dropped 4 bases, with 11 bases sitting between them. Germline values: CDR1 ENHRY, CDR2 SYGVKD. This CDR3 region has 13 residues. This chain's CDR3 is CAISRVMGTEAFF. Here the CDR3 DNA reads TGTGCCATCAGTAGGGTGATGGGCACTGAAGCTTTCTTT.

This clone occurred once. This rearrangement joins TRBV11-3 to TRBJ2-1, with D uncertain. The CDR3 contains 15 residues. Germline V gene sequence: CDR1 SGHNT, CDR2 YENEEA. Trimming took off 5 bases at V and 0 bases at J, with 11 bases between the two ends. The CDR3: CASSQTQASYNEQFF. CDR3 DNA: TGTGCCAGCAGCCAAACCCAGGCCTCCTACAATGAGCAGTTCTTC.

J is TRBJ1-5 and V is TRBV28; D call uncertain. With 7 bases removed from V and 2 bases from J, the gap between germline ends came to 15 bases. CDR1 and CDR2 (germline): MDHEN, SYDVKM. This CDR3 spans 15 amino acids. CDR3 in DNA: TGTGCCAGCACCGATGGATCGGGAGGCAATCAGCCCCAGCATTTT. This translates into CASTDGSGGNQPQHF.

The chain links TRBV19 to TRBJ1-2, with D hard to call. The germline CDR1 and CDR2 sequences are LNHDA and SQIVND (reference sequence). V was trimmed by 3 bases and J by 6 bases, leaving 14 bases between them. The CDR3 sequence is 14 residues long. The CDR3 coding sequence is TGTGCCAGTAGTATTAGACGAGGGATGGATGGCTACACCTTC. Translation gives CASSIRRGMDGYTF.

The DNA for the CDR3 is TGTGCCTGGGGCGGTCTTAGTTCACCCCTCCACTTT. Translating gives CAWGGLSSPLHF. The chain links TRBV30 to TRBJ1-6; no reliable D call. This CDR3 contains 12 residues. Trimming cost V 5 bases and J 9 bases, with 11 bases left between them. CDR1 and CDR2 from the germline V gene are GTSNPN and SVGIG (reference sequence).

The chain employs TRBV29-1 and TRBJ2-3, with D possibly TRBD2 on 6 matching bases. Deletions cut 4 bases from V and 4 bases from J, with 12 bases between. The CDR3 runs to 13 residues. From germline, CDR1 is SQVTM and CDR2 ANQGSEA. The CDR3 coding sequence is TGCAGCGTTGTCCGGGAGTGGCCAGATACGCAGTATTTT. This codes for CSVVREWPDTQYF.

The chain has TRBV29-1 and TRBJ2-5; D call uncertain. Matching the DNA end better, TRBJ2-7 makes the J call doubtful. This CDR3 region has 13 residues. Looked up from germline, CDR1 is SQVTM and CDR2 is ANQGSEA. The CDR3 coding sequence is TGCAGCGTTGAGATCTCAGAGGCCCTCGAGCAGTACTTC. Its translation: CSVEISEALEQYF.

The chain uses TRBV9 and TRBJ2-5, with no clear D. The CDR3 sequence is 14 residues long. Trimming took 0 bases from V and 4 from J, leaving 10 bases between them. Germline V gene data show CDR1 as SGDLS and CDR2 as YYNGEE. The CDR3 region has the DNA TGTGCCAGCAGCGTAGACGCCTCTGTAGAGACCCAGTACTTC. This encodes CASSVDASVETQYF. Together with reference TRBV9 and TRBJ2-5, the CDR3 gives the full variable domain: DSGVTQTPKHLITATGQRVTLRCSPRSGDLSVYWYQQSLDQGLQFLIQYYNGEERAKGNILERFSAQQFPDLHSELNLSSLELGDSALYFCASSVDASVETQYFGPGTRLLVL.

The chain uses TRBV10-3 and TRBJ2-5; D remains ambiguous. This CDR3 has 13 residues. V was shortened by 1 base and J by 3 bases, with 6 bases between the two germline ends. Germline V CDR1 and CDR2: ENHRY, SYGVKD. CDR3 sequence reads: CAISELGKETQYF. The CDR3 nucleotides are TGTGCCATCAGTGAGTTGGGGAAAGAGACCCAGTACTTC.

This chain uses TRBV5-4 with TRBJ2-7; 9 positions match TRBD1. Germline assignment: CDR1 SGHNT and CDR2 YYREEE (reference sequence). V lost 4 bases, J lost 7 bases, and 9 bases stayed unmatched. This CDR3 contains 14 residues. DNA for the CDR3: TGTGCCAGCAGCGTACAGGGGGCCGGAGGGGAGCAGTACTTC. It encodes CASSVQGAGGEQYF.

V and J are TRBV28 and TRBJ2-5; 8 nucleotides line up with TRBD2. The V gene's germline CDR1 is MDHEN and CDR2 SYDVKM. Trimming cost V 2 bases and J 5 bases; bases outside gene matches: 16. CDR3 size: 18 residues. Here the CDR3 DNA reads TGTGCCAGCAGTTTAGGCTTATTGCTAGCGGGCCGGGCGGAGACCCAGTACTTC. Translating gives CASSLGLLLAGRAETQYF.

The chain combines TRBV14 with TRBJ1-2, with D unclear. The V end lost 2 bases, the J end lost 7 bases, and 11 bases lay between the germline ends. The CDR3 has 13 residues. CDR1 is SGHDN and CDR2 is FVKESK in the germline V gene. The CDR3 sequence: CASSQMIDGGYTF. Here the CDR3 DNA reads TGTGCCAGCAGCCAAATGATCGACGGTGGCTACACCTTC.

This chain joins TRBV11-1 and TRBJ1-1; possibly TRBD1 for D (6 bases). Deletions cut 3 bases from V and 5 bases from J, with 16 bases between. From germline, CDR1 is SGHAT and CDR2 FQDESV (reference sequence). The CDR3 loop spans 15 amino acids. The CDR3 loop reads CASSFNGGAGTEAFF. In DNA form, the CDR3 reads TGTGCCAGCAGCTTTAACGGGGGCGCTGGGACTGAAGCTTTCTTT.

The V and J genes are TRBV11-2 and TRBJ1-4; D may be TRBD1 (5 bases). CDR1 and CDR2 from the germline V gene are SGHAT and FQNNGV. V dropped 5 bases and J dropped 2 bases, with 12 bases sitting between them. CDR3 length: 15 amino acids. In nucleotides, the CDR3 is TGTGCCAGCAGCACAGCAGGGCGGACTAATGAAAAACTGTTTTTT. Translation: CASSTAGRTNEKLFF.

The chain couples TRBV29-1 to TRBJ1-2; D gene uncertain. The length of the CDR3 is 10 residues. Germline V gene sequence: CDR1 SQVTM, CDR2 ANQGSEA. Trimming cost V 5 bases and J 8 bases, with 9 bases left between them. The CDR3 loop reads CSVSSPGYTF. CDR3 nucleotides: TGCAGCGTTTCCTCTCCAGGCTACACCTTC.

DNA for the CDR3: TGTGCCAGCAGCTCCATCTTGGGCGGGAGCGGTGGTGAGCAGTTCTTC. It translates to CASSSILGGSGGEQFF. This chain links TRBV7-9 with TRBJ2-1, with TRBD2 matching 7 bases. The CDR3 extends over 16 amino acids. Trimming took 4 bases from V and 9 from J; bases not matched to a gene: 15. Germline V gene lookup returns CDR1 SEHNR and CDR2 FQNEAQ (reference sequence). Looking up the rest from reference TRBV7-9 and TRBJ2-1 gives the full variable domain: DTGVSQNPRHKITKRGQNVTFRCDPISEHNRLYWYRQTLGQGPEFLTYFQNEAQLEKSRLLSDRFSAERPKGSFSTLEIQRTEQGDSAMYLCASSSILGGSGGEQFFGPGTRLTVL.

V is TRBV4-1 and J is TRBJ2-7, with a tentative D call TRBD2 (6 bases). Germline CDR1 and CDR2: MGHRA and YSYEKL. V gave up 0 bases and J gave up 5 bases, with 11 bases separating them. This CDR3 is built from 14 residues. CDR3 bases: TGCGCCAGCAGCCAAGATACTAGCTGGGACGAGCAGTACTTC. It translates to CASSQDTSWDEQYF.

In its sample, this clone was seen a few times. The rearrangement joins TRBV6-1 to TRBJ2-1; TRBD2 aligns across 9 bases. CDR1 is MNHNS, CDR2 SASEGT, per germline. This CDR3 has 16 residues. With 2 bases clipped from V and 6 bases from J, the junction kept 8 bases outside the gene matches. CDR3 DNA sequence: TGTGCCAGCAGTGAATGGTTAGCGGGAGAAGTCAATGAGCAGTTCTTC. It yields the protein CASSEWLAGEVNEQFF.

This clone was counted a few times. The CDR3 region is CASSQGQGEVDEQFF. DNA of the CDR3: TGTGCCAGCAGCCAAGGACAGGGGGAGGTGGATGAGCAGTTCTTC. The rearrangement joins TRBV11-2 to TRBJ2-1, with TRBD1 matching over 10 bases. The germline CDR1 and CDR2 sequences are SGHAT and FQNNGV. Trimming cost V 5 bases and J 8 bases; bases outside gene matches: 9. CDR3 size: 15 residues. Complete variable domain (other parts from reference TRBV11-2 and TRBJ2-1): EAGVAQSPRYKIIEKRQSVAFWCNPISGHATLYWYQQILGQGPKLLIQFQNNGVVDDSQLPKDRFSAERLKGVDSTLKIQPAKLEDSAVYLCASSQGQGEVDEQFFGPGTRLTVL.

The chain combines TRBV27 with TRBJ2-1; 7 nucleotides line up with TRBD1. V lost 5 bases, J lost 5 bases, and 9 bases stayed unmatched. This CDR3 is built from 15 residues. Germline V gene sequence: CDR1 MNHEY, CDR2 SMNVEV (reference sequence). The DNA for the CDR3 is TGTGCCAGCAGTCCCGACAGGGTTCGGAACAATGAGCAGTTCTTC. The encoded protein is CASSPDRVRNNEQFF.

The V call is TRBV5-5, the J call TRBJ1-6; 9 bases match TRBD1. Unmatched junction bases numbered 9, after V lost 4 bases and J lost 10 bases. CDR3 length: 15 residues. CDR1 and CDR2 (germline): SGHKS, YYEKEE (reference sequence). CDR3 sequence: CASSRGQGLGSPLHF. CDR3 nucleotide sequence: TGTGCCAGCAGCCGGGGACAGGGCTTAGGGTCACCCCTCCACTTT.

This clone came up a few times. This chain joins TRBV29-1 and TRBJ2-7; maybe TRBD1 (6 bases). V was shortened by 6 bases and J by 3 bases, with 12 bases between the two germline ends. The CDR3 covers 12 residues. The germline V gene encodes CDR1 SQVTM and CDR2 ANQGSEA. CDR3 amino acids: CSVTGIGYEQYF. As DNA, the CDR3 is TGCAGCGTAACAGGGATCGGCTACGAGCAGTACTTC.

The CDR3 DNA is TGTGCCAGCAGCTTTTTTGCGGGAGATAGCAATGAGCAGTTCTTC. Its translation is CASSFFAGDSNEQFF. The chain is built from TRBV5-5 and TRBJ2-1; 7 bases fit TRBD2. Germline CDR1 is SGHKS and CDR2 is YYEKEE (reference sequence). After removal of 2 bases from V and 6 bases from J, the junction contained 8 bases not matched to a gene. CDR3 length: 15 amino acids.

The CDR3 protein is CASSWGTSGRADTQYF. The CDR3 region has the DNA TGTGCCAGCAGCTGGGGGACTAGCGGGAGAGCAGATACGCAGTATTTT. The chain links TRBV7-6 to TRBJ2-3; 14 nucleotides line up with TRBD2. The trim removed 4 bases at V and 4 bases at J, leaving 4 bases unmatched. This CDR3 is 16 amino acids long. From germline, CDR1 is SGHVS and CDR2 FNYEAQ.

The chain is built from TRBV4-1 and TRBJ1-6; D gene ambiguous. The CDR3 consists of 15 residues. V dropped 0 bases and J dropped 9 bases, with 12 bases sitting between them. Germline V gives CDR1 MGHRA, CDR2 YSYEKL. CDR3 region: CASSQDPGFRSPLHF. CDR3 bases: TGCGCCAGCAGCCAAGATCCGGGGTTTCGTTCACCCCTCCACTTT.

This sequence joins TRBV5-4 and TRBJ2-2; D could derive from TRBD1 or TRBD2 (5 bases each). This CDR3 contains 16 residues. Germline V CDR1 and CDR2: SGHNT, YYREEE (reference sequence). V was pared by 4 bases and J by 6 bases, with 19 bases between. Here the CDR3 reads CASSQGIGTAAGELFF. In DNA form, the CDR3 reads TGTGCCAGCAGCCAAGGTATCGGGACGGCGGCCGGGGAGCTGTTTTTT. Using reference TRBV5-4 and TRBJ2-2 for the parts outside the CDR3, the full variable domain is ETGVTQSPTHLIKTRGQQVTLRCSSQSGHNTVSWYQQALGQGPQFIFQYYREEENGRGNFPPRFSGLQFPNYSSELNVNALELDDSALYLCASSQGIGTAAGELFFGEGSRLTVL.

This chain uses TRBV18 with TRBJ1-5, with 7 bases matching TRBD1. CDR1 and CDR2 from the germline V gene are KGHSH and LQKENI. There are 14 residues in the CDR3. With 5 bases clipped from V and 7 bases from J, the junction kept 8 bases outside the gene matches. The CDR3 sequence: CASSYRQGGQPQHF. DNA of the CDR3: TGTGCCAGCTCATATCGACAGGGTGGACAGCCCCAGCATTTT. Based on the CDR3 plus reference TRBV18 and TRBJ1-5, the full variable domain is NAGVMQNPRHLVRRRGQEARLRCSPMKGHSHVYWYRQLPEEGLKFMVYLQKENIIDESGMPKERFSAEFPKEGPSILRIQQVVRGDSAAYFCASSYRQGGQPQHFGDGTRLSIL.